Listed here is a single TCR beta chain. The source of the sample is a study of blood T cell repertoires in COVID-19. Study as a whole: T cells, B-cell-depleted T cells, or PBMCs supplied cDNA or gDNA.

V lost 3 bases and J lost 3, with 14 bases in between. Germline lookup yields CDR1 MNHNS and CDR2 SASEGT. This CDR3 region has 15 residues. The data were produced by immunoSEQ multiplex PCR, yet TCRdb's version contains in-frame clones alone and is incomplete. Of some 490,000 clones listed, around nine tenths were seen once; the top ten hold 8.3%. Ages ranged from about 18 to 89 years, with residence in 24 US areas. V gene TRBV6-1 combines with J gene TRBJ1-1; D call uncertain. Input material: PBMCs or T cells enriched from blood (not recorded which). This receptor was identified in a woman in her fifties or sixties who had recovered from COVID-19. CDR3 amino acids: CASSDPGRSDTEAFF. The DNA for the CDR3 is TGTGCCAGCAGTGACCCTGGGAGGTCGGACACTGAAGCTTTCTTT.